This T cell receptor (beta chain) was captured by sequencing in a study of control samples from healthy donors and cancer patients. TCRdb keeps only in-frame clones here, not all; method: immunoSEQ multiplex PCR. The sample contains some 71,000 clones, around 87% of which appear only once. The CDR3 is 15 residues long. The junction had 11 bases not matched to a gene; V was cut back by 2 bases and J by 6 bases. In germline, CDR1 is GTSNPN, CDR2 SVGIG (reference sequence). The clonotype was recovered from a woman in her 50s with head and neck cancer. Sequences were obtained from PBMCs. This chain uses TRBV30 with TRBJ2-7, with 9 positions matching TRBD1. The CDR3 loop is CAWSLRDRVWSEQYF. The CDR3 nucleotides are TGTGCCTGGAGTCTACGGGACAGGGTATGGAGCGAGCAGTACTTC.